The rows below give T cell receptor beta chains drawn from one sample of a study of blood T cells in healthy people across ages. TCRdb re-analysed the 5' RACE reads in MiXCR, keeping a single row per CDR3 protein. Of 500,000 to 700,000 distinct CDR3 sequences listed, approximately 30% are singletons. Material: blood. The source is a woman at least 80 years old in good health. Both conserved end residues are part of each CDR3. D genes are given only for firm matches. A clone size is listed for some rows: how often the clone was seen (once, few, many), or a class if it is expanded.

j_gene,len,abundance,d_gene,v_gene,CDR3aa
TRBJ2-5,11,many,NA,TRBV28,CASSSRGQQYF
TRBJ2-2,15,few,TRBD1,TRBV6-2/TRBV6-3,CASSPTGGDTGELFF
TRBJ2-7,14,many,TRBD1,TRBV6-5,CASSRGQAAYEQYF
TRBJ1-1,11,NA,NA,TRBV2,CASRIGGRAFF
TRBJ1-2,13,few,NA,TRBV30,CAWRQGLAAGYTF
NA,15,NA,NA,TRBV5-5,CASSPGLLILETQYF
TRBJ1-2,13,many,NA,TRBV29-1,CSVVGGHTYGYTF
TRBJ2-7,16,many,NA,TRBV13,CASSSRTLTVSYEQYF
TRBJ1-2,12,many,NA,TRBV12-3/TRBV12-4,CASSVGDYGYTF
TRBJ2-1,14,many,TRBD2,TRBV20-1,CSASRTSTYNEQFF
TRBJ1-2,14,many,NA,TRBV4-3,CASSQDAGVYGYTF
TRBJ1-5,12,NA,TRBD1,TRBV29-1,CSVGQGDQPQHF
TRBJ1-1,13,few,NA,TRBV10-3,CAIKSGLNTEAFF
TRBJ1-6,15,NA,TRBD1,TRBV28,CASSSSGQGTSPLHF
TRBJ1-2,14,few,TRBD1,TRBV20-1,CSARDPQGADGYTF
TRBJ2-3,15,NA,NA,TRBV12-3/TRBV12-4,CASSLLRGSTDTQYF
TRBJ2-1,15,NA,TRBD2,TRBV7-9,CANSLLAGGRDEQFF
TRBJ2-6,18,NA,NA,TRBV12-5,CASGSKQGLGSGANVLTF
TRBJ1-4,15,many,NA,TRBV15,CATSTERTGNEKLFF
NA,11,NA,NA,TRBV30,CAHVGRNIQYF
TRBJ2-7,13,many,TRBD1,TRBV29-1,CSVVGQGSNEQYF
TRBJ2-7,14,many,NA,TRBV5-6,CASSPGAQGYEQYF
TRBJ1-1,16,NA,NA,TRBV7-2,CASSLDPGLPFGGAFF
TRBJ2-5,14,many,NA,TRBV5-1,CASSLEPQEETQYF
TRBJ2-3,16,many,TRBD2,TRBV28,CASSPSGGPSTDTQYF
TRBJ2-1,15,many,TRBD1,TRBV6-6,CASSRTGGSGNEQFF
TRBJ1-5,15,many,NA,TRBV27,CASSLSGNRNQPQHF
TRBJ2-3,15,NA,TRBD2,TRBV11-2,CASGWSGEGTDTQYF
TRBJ1-6,15,few,NA,TRBV20-1,CSARETVVNNSPLHF
TRBJ1-2,14,many,NA,TRBV28,CASSLLGSPYGYTF
TRBJ2-3,14,many,NA,TRBV7-3,CASSLRGPTDTQYF
TRBJ1-5,16,NA,TRBD1,TRBV20-1,CSASPPRSGGYQPQHF
TRBJ2-6,17,many,TRBD1,TRBV12-3/TRBV12-4,CASSTRGRLSGANVLTF
TRBJ1-1,14,NA,NA,TRBV28,CASSFRGPGAEAFF
TRBJ2-7,14,many,TRBD2,TRBV7-2,CASSFSGGMGEQYF
TRBJ2-7,14,many,TRBD2,TRBV5-1,CASRPGLGGNEQYF
TRBJ1-2,14,many,TRBD1,TRBV27,CASSPQGAFYGYTF
TRBJ2-7,15,many,TRBD1,TRBV5-1,CASSSLWDRGFEQYF
TRBJ1-4,14,many,NA,TRBV30,CAWSATAGNEKLFF
TRBJ2-3,17,many,NA,TRBV6-1,CATYSHLRGRGFDTQYF
TRBJ1-5,17,NA,NA,TRBV6-1,CASSEAASVISNQPQHF
TRBJ2-7,12,many,TRBD1,TRBV5-5,CASRAAGGEQYF
TRBJ1-5,12,NA,NA,TRBV19,CASTGSGQPQHF
TRBJ2-5,16,many,TRBD1,TRBV5-8,CASSSLSGTGAETQYF
TRBJ1-2,16,NA,TRBD1,TRBV4-3,CANSQGGQGAFYGYTF